This entry lists 26 T cell receptor beta chains sequenced from one sample in a study of blood T cell repertoires in COVID-19. Assay: immunoSEQ multiplex PCR; the TCRdb copy retains only in-frame clones and omits some. The sample lists about 160,000 clones, more than 85% occurring once. Material for sequencing was PBMCs or T cells enriched from blood (not recorded which). These receptors were obtained from a woman between 45 and 60 years old who had recovered from COVID-19.

The rearrangement uses TRBV4-1 and TRBJ2-7; TRBD2 matches 9 bases. V lost 5 bases to trimming and J lost 2 bases; unmatched junction nucleotides: 10. Germline V gene data show CDR1 as MGHRA and CDR2 as YSYEKL. The CDR3 spans 16 residues. CDR3 protein: CASSRPTSGPPYEQYF. CDR3 nucleotide sequence: TGCGCCAGCAGCAGGCCAACTAGCGGGCCTCCCTACGAGCAGTACTTC.

This chain links TRBV3-1 (or the pseudogene TRBV3-2) with TRBJ2-3; TRBD2 might be the D (6 bases). Germline CDR1 is LGHDT and CDR2 is YNNKEL (reference sequence). The CDR3 sequence is 14 residues long. Trimming removed 4 bases from V and 6 bases from J, with 14 bases in between. The DNA for the CDR3 is TGTGCCAGCAGCCTGGAGGGCGCGCTTGATACGCAGTATTTT. Its protein is CASSLEGALDTQYF.

V gene TRBV12-3 or TRBV12-4 combines with J gene TRBJ2-7; D is perhaps TRBD1 (5 bases). The CDR3 is 12 residues long. V was clipped by 3 bases and J by 6 bases, with 9 bases between them. CDR3 amino acids: CASSFYRGEQYF. The CDR3 DNA follows: TGTGCCAGCAGTTTTTATAGGGGCGAGCAGTACTTC.

This clone was picked up a small number of times. The gene calls are TRBV5-4 and TRBJ2-1; D is possibly TRBD2 (7 bases). The CDR3 length is 11 residues. Trimming stripped 4 bases from V and 11 bases from J, with 10 bases between. Looked up from germline, CDR1 is SGHNT and CDR2 is YYREEE (reference sequence). For the CDR3, the DNA is TGTGCCAGCAGCCTGGGGGGGCAGCAGTTCTTC. Its protein is CASSLGGQQFF.

This clone was observed a single time. The chain links TRBV19 to TRBJ1-1, with a possible D match to TRBD1 (5 bases). From germline, CDR1 is LNHDA and CDR2 SQIVND (reference sequence). The CDR3 has 16 amino acids. The V end was cut by 5 bases, the J end by 0 bases, with 16 bases between. CDR3 amino acids: CASSSRQGRVNTEAFF. The CDR3 DNA reads as TGTGCCAGTAGTTCGCGGCAGGGTCGGGTGAACACTGAAGCTTTCTTT.

The chain uses TRBV11-2 and TRBJ1-2, with D hard to call. Per germline, CDR1 SGHAT and CDR2 FQNNGV. CDR3 length equals 13 residues. Trimming pared 2 bases from V and 4 bases from J, leaving 8 bases between. CDR3 sequence reads: CASSLQQFYGYTF. The DNA for the CDR3 is TGTGCCAGCAGCTTACAACAGTTCTATGGCTACACCTTC.

The chain couples TRBV7-2 to TRBJ1-6, with TRBD1 matching over 10 bases. The germline V gene has CDR1 SGHTA and CDR2 FQGNSA. The length of the CDR3 is 16 residues. V shed 4 bases and J 10 bases; nucleotides not matched to a gene: 10. The CDR3 DNA sequence: TGTGCCAGCAGCTGGAGGGTGACAGGGGGCGGATCACCCCTCCACTTT. This encodes CASSWRVTGGGSPLHF.

V and J are TRBV6-5 and TRBJ1-6; 8 bases line up with TRBD1. Germline V gene sequence: CDR1 MNHEY, CDR2 SVGAGI. The CDR3 covers 15 residues. J gave up 7 bases and V 6 bases, and 8 bases lay outside the gene matches. As DNA, the CDR3 is TGTGCCAGCAGACCCCCGACAGGGGAGAATTCACCCCTCCACTTT. It is translated as CASRPPTGENSPLHF.

The chain carries TRBV4-1 and TRBJ2-3, with 7 nucleotides matching TRBD2. Germline V lookup: CDR1 MGHRA, CDR2 YSYEKL. Unmatched junction bases numbered 11, after V lost 6 bases and J lost 2 bases. CDR3 length equals 16 residues. The CDR3 protein is CASSKAGTTVTDTQYF. CDR3 nucleotide sequence: TGCGCCAGCAGTAAAGCCGGGACTACAGTCACAGATACGCAGTATTTT.

V gene TRBV25-1 combines with J gene TRBJ2-1; 8 nucleotides align to TRBD1. Germline V gene lookup returns CDR1 MGHDK and CDR2 SYGVNS. J gave up 5 bases and V 3 bases, and 6 bases lay outside the gene matches. CDR3 length: 15 residues. CDR3 loop: CASSDSDRVHNEQFF. CDR3 bases: TGTGCCAGCAGTGATTCGGACAGGGTCCACAATGAGCAGTTCTTC.

The V and J genes are TRBV6-8 and TRBJ2-7; 9 bases line up with TRBD2. CDR3 length: 12 residues. The germline gives CDR1 MNHGY, CDR2 SAAAGT. The CDR3 loop is CGTSEAAYEQYF. The DNA for the CDR3 is TGTGGGACTAGCGAAGCCGCCTACGAGCAGTACTTC.

V usage is TRBV2 and J usage is TRBJ2-7, with D maybe TRBD2 (6 bases). The CDR3 covers 13 residues. The ends were cut back, 4 bases at V and 2 bases at J, with 9 bases in the middle. Germline assignment: CDR1 SNHLY and CDR2 FYNNEI. In DNA, the CDR3 is TGTGCCAGCAGTGGTAGCGGCGCCTACGAGCAGTACTTC. Protein sequence: CASSGSGAYEQYF.

This chain joins TRBV7-6 and TRBJ2-1, with 7 nucleotides matching TRBD2. The CDR3 is made up of 17 amino acids. The germline V gene encodes CDR1 SGHVS and CDR2 FNYEAQ. J lost 6 bases, V lost 3 bases, and 14 bases had no gene match. CDR3 in DNA: TGTGCCAGCAGCTTGGGCACACTGGCTAGCGGACTCAATGAGCAGTTCTTC. Translating it yields CASSLGTLASGLNEQFF. Full variable domain (rest looked up from reference TRBV7-6 and TRBJ2-1): GAGVSQSPRYKVTKRGQDVALRCDPISGHVSLYWYRQALGQGPEFLTYFNYEAQQDKSGLPNDRFSAERPEGSISTLTIQRTEQRDSAMYRCASSLGTLASGLNEQFFGPGTRLTVL.

V usage is TRBV7-2 and J usage is TRBJ2-7; TRBD1 agrees at 10 bases. V gave up 6 bases and J gave up 6 bases; unmatched junction bases: 8. This CDR3 spans 14 amino acids. Germline V gives CDR1 SGHTA, CDR2 FQGNSA. The CDR3 bases are TGTGCCAGCAGATCCGGGACAGGGGAAAGCGAGCAGTACTTC. Its translation is CASRSGTGESEQYF.

The sample holds one count of this clone. The chain carries TRBV7-2 and TRBJ2-1; D not certain. V was pared by 5 bases and J by 0 bases, with 11 bases between. The germline CDR1 and CDR2 sequences are SGHTA and FQGNSA. CDR3 size: 15 residues. CDR3 region: CASSPRGSSYNEQFF. The CDR3 coding sequence is TGTGCCAGCAGCCCCCGCGGAAGCTCCTACAATGAGCAGTTCTTC.

The chain links TRBV6-1 to TRBJ1-2, with D perhaps matching TRBD1 (6 bases). Per the germline V gene, CDR1 is MNHNS and CDR2 is SASEGT. This CDR3 comprises 15 residues. With 0 bases removed from V and 7 bases from J, the gap between germline ends came to 15 bases. The CDR3 DNA reads as TGTGCCAGCAGTGAAGCTTGGGGGGGCGCGAGTGGCTACACCTTC. Amino acid sequence: CASSEAWGGASGYTF.

This clone was counted only a few times. The rearrangement links TRBV2 to TRBJ1-5, with TRBD1 as a possible D gene (6 bases). Germline loops: CDR1 SNHLY, CDR2 FYNNEI. CDR3 length equals 14 residues. Trimming stripped 6 bases from V and 5 bases from J, with 14 bases between. The CDR3 bases are TGTGCCAGCAGCCCTACAGGGCAGCATCAGCCCCAGCATTTT. The encoded protein is CASSPTGQHQPQHF.

The chain couples TRBV20-1 to TRBJ2-4, with a weak D call TRBD1 (5 bases). The germline V gene has CDR1 DFQATT and CDR2 SNEGSKA (reference sequence). CDR3 size: 11 residues. Trimming shortened V by 0 bases and J by 12 bases, and 9 bases separated the two germline ends. CDR3 sequence (DNA): TGCAGTGCTAGAGAAGGGGTAAATCAGTACTTC. Its translation: CSAREGVNQYF.

The chain couples TRBV2 to TRBJ1-3; D ambiguous. Deletions cut 5 bases from V and 3 bases from J, with 11 bases between. This CDR3 contains 14 residues. CDR1 SNHLY and CDR2 FYNNEI come from the germline V gene. CDR3 residues: CASSFVTGGNTIYF. Written as DNA, the CDR3 is TGTGCCAGCAGTTTCGTGACGGGTGGAAACACCATATATTTT.

The V gene is TRBV7-9, the J gene TRBJ2-5, with D maybe TRBD2 (5 bases). CDR1 and CDR2 (germline): SEHNR, FQNEAQ (reference sequence). Between the trimmed V and J ends, which lost 2 bases and 4 bases, there was a span of 20 bases. The length of the CDR3 is 17 residues. The CDR3 DNA is TGTGCCAGCAGCTTATGGGTAGCGCCGGCGTGGGGAGAGACCCAGTACTTC. The encoded protein is CASSLWVAPAWGETQYF.

This clone was seen only once. This CDR3 is CASSRQLTNTEAFF. The CDR3 region has the DNA TGTGCCAGCAGTCGACAGCTAACGAACACTGAAGCTTTCTTT. This sequence joins TRBV2 and TRBJ1-1; possible D gene TRBD1, 5 bases. Germline V gives CDR1 SNHLY, CDR2 FYNNEI. CDR3 length: 14 amino acids. V dropped 5 bases and J dropped 1 base, with 11 bases sitting between them.

This clone has a single count. This sequence joins TRBV5-4 and TRBJ1-4, with a weak D call TRBD1 (5 bases). Trimming pared 0 bases from V and 8 bases from J, leaving 14 bases between. The CDR3 is 15 residues long. The germline CDR1 and CDR2 sequences are SGHNT and YYREEE (reference sequence). The CDR3, as DNA: TGTGCCAGCAGCTTGGCTGGGGCTAGGCGGGAAAAACTGTTTTTT. Translated: CASSLAGARREKLFF.

V and J are TRBV4-2 and TRBJ2-3; D not resolved. Deletions cut 2 bases from V and 1 base from J, with 4 bases between. The CDR3 runs to 13 residues. Germline CDR1 is LGHNA and CDR2 is YNFKEQ. The CDR3 region has the DNA TGTGCCAGCAGCCAACCTGGCACAGATACGCAGTATTTT. It is translated as CASSQPGTDTQYF.

V and J are TRBV6-5 and TRBJ2-1; TRBD1 aligns across 7 bases. Germline-derived CDR1 and CDR2 are MNHEY and SVGAGI. CDR3 size: 14 residues. The junction had 3 bases not matched to a gene; V was cut back by 2 bases and J by 5 bases. The CDR3 is CASSYTGTDNEQFF. DNA for the CDR3: TGTGCCAGCAGTTACACCGGGACAGACAATGAGCAGTTCTTC.

The chain carries TRBV28 and TRBJ1-5; unclear D gene. Trimming took off 3 bases at V and 1 base at J, with 13 bases between the two ends. The length of the CDR3 is 16 residues. CDR1 MDHEN and CDR2 SYDVKM come from the germline V gene. The CDR3 nucleotides are TGTGCCAGCAGTTTTCGTCTCGGGGTGAGCAATCAGCCCCAGCATTTT. Translating gives CASSFRLGVSNQPQHF. Full variable domain (missing parts from reference TRBV28 and TRBJ1-5): DVKVTQSSRYLVKRTGEKVFLECVQDMDHENMFWYRQDPGLGLRLIYFSYDVKMKEKGDIPEGYSVSREKKERFSLILESASTNQTSMYLCASSFRLGVSNQPQHFGDGTRLSIL.

Turning to this clone: Germline is not matched at one junction end, which may reflect a read error. The chain links TRBV6-2 or TRBV6-3 to TRBJ2-3; perhaps TRBD1 as D (6 bases). In germline, CDR1 is MNHEY, CDR2 SVGEGT. The CDR3 is 14 residues long. The CDR3 is CASSRPPTTGTQYF. CDR3 DNA sequence: TGTGCCAGCAGTAGGCCTCCAACGACAGGTACGCAGTATTTT.